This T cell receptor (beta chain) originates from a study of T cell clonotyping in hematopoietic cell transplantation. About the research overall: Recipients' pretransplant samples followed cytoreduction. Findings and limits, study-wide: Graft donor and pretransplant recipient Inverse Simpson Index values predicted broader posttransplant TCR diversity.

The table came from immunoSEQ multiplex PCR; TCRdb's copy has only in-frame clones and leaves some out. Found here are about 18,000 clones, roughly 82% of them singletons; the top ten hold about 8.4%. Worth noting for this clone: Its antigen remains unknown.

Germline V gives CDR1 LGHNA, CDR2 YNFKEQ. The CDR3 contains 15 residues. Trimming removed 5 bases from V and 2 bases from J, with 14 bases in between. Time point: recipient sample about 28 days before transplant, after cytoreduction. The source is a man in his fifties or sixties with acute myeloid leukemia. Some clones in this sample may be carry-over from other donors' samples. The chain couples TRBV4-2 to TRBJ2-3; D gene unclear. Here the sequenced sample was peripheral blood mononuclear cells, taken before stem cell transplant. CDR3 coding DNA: TGTGCCAGCAGCGGCGAAACGTGGTCCACAGATACGCAGTATTTT. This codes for CASSGETWSTDTQYF.